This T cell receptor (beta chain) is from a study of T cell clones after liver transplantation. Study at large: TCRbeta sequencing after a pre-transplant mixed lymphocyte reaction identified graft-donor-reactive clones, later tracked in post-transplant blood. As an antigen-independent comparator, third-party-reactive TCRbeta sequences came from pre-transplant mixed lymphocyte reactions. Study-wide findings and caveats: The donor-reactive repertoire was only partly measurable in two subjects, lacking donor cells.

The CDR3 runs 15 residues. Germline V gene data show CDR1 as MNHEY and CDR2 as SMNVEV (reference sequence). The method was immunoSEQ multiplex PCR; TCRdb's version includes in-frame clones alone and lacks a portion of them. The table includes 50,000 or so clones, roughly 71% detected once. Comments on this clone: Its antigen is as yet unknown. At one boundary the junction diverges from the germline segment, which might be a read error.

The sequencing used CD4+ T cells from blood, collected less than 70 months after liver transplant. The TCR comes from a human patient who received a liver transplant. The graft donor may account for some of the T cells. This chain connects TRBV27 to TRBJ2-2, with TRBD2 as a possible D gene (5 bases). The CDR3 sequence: CASSFQTGNSGELFF. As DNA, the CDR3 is TGTGCCAGCAGTTTCCAGACGGGGAACTCCGGGGAGCTGTTTTTT.